These 21 T cell receptor beta chains were sequenced from one sample in a study of T cell responses to AZD1222 COVID-19 vaccine. The protocol was immunoSEQ multiplex PCR, while the TCRdb copy is restricted to in-frame clones and leaves out a portion. The table lists 94,000 or so clones, around 89% of them singletons, with around 1.6% in the top ten. This specimen consisted of peripheral blood, obtained on day 0 of AZD1222 vaccination. The receptors were sampled from an adult in good health.

The rearrangement links TRBV9 to TRBJ2-6; 9 nucleotides agree with TRBD1. Germline V gene sequence: CDR1 SGDLS, CDR2 YYNGEE. The ends lost 4 bases at V and 2 bases at J; junction bases unmatched: 10. CDR3 length equals 18 residues. CDR3 DNA sequence: TGTGCCAGCAGCTTTAGGGGACAGGGTGATCCTGGGGCCAACGTCCTGACTTTC. This sequence encodes CASSFRGQGDPGANVLTF.

In DNA form, the CDR3 reads TGTGCCAGCAGTTACCAGGGGGACTCTTTCTTT. This gives the protein CASSYQGDSFF. V and J are TRBV6-5 and TRBJ1-1; 7 bases match TRBD1. The V segment lost 2 bases and the J segment 12 bases; nucleotides outside the gene matches: 3. Germline V lookup: CDR1 MNHEY, CDR2 SVGAGI. This CDR3 is built from 11 residues.

This sequence joins TRBV3-1 (or the pseudogene TRBV3-2) and TRBJ1-3, with D uncertain. The germline gives CDR1 LGHDT, CDR2 YNNKEL (reference sequence). The CDR3 totals 15 residues. Trimming shortened V by 1 base and J by 0 bases, and 7 bases separated the two germline ends. Written as DNA, the CDR3 is TGTGCCAGCAGCCAAGGTGAGAGCTCTGGAAACACCATATATTTT. Translated, it gives CASSQGESSGNTIYF.

This rearrangement joins TRBV11-2 to TRBJ2-3; D unresolved. V lost 6 bases and J lost 0, with 10 bases in between. Looked up from germline, CDR1 is SGHAT and CDR2 is FQNNGV. This CDR3 spans 14 amino acids. The CDR3 DNA reads as TGTGCCAGCAGGCGAGGCCTAAGCACAGATACGCAGTATTTT. Protein product: CASRRGLSTDTQYF. Complete variable domain (other parts from reference TRBV11-2 and TRBJ2-3): EAGVAQSPRYKIIEKRQSVAFWCNPISGHATLYWYQQILGQGPKLLIQFQNNGVVDDSQLPKDRFSAERLKGVDSTLKIQPAKLEDSAVYLCASRRGLSTDTQYFGPGTRLTVL.

This chain joins TRBV25-1 and TRBJ2-2; 8 nucleotides line up with TRBD1. CDR1 and CDR2 (germline): MGHDK, SYGVNS. V shed 3 bases and J 3 bases; nucleotides not matched to a gene: 6. The CDR3 covers 16 residues. CDR3 sequence (DNA): TGTGCCAGCAGTGACAGGGGGCACCAGGACACCGGGGAGCTGTTTTTT. Translating it yields CASSDRGHQDTGELFF.

Only a few counts were recorded for this clone. This chain links TRBV28 with TRBJ1-2; D call uncertain. Trimming left V 4 bases short and J 4 bases short, with 19 bases between. Germline assignment: CDR1 MDHEN and CDR2 SYDVKM. The length of the CDR3 is 16 residues. The CDR3 coding sequence is TGTGCCAGCAGTTCCGCGGGTTTGGCTGGACTCTATGGCTACACCTTC. Protein: CASSSAGLAGLYGYTF.

The rearrangement joins TRBV5-8 to TRBJ1-2, with D unclear. The CDR3 has 15 residues. The germline CDR1 and CDR2 sequences are SGHTS and YDEGEE. The germline V and J ends were trimmed by 4 bases and 8 bases, with 21 bases remaining between them. The CDR3 is CASSPPPRPQWGYTF. CDR3 DNA sequence: TGTGCCAGCAGCCCCCCGCCGCGGCCCCAGTGGGGCTACACCTTC.

This chain uses TRBV30 with TRBJ1-3, with D maybe TRBD1 (6 bases). CDR1 GTSNPN and CDR2 SVGIG come from the germline V gene (reference sequence). With 4 bases removed from V and 6 bases from J, the gap between germline ends came to 13 bases. CDR3 length: 13 amino acids. DNA for the CDR3: TGTGCCTGGAAGAGACCAGGGGTAAACACCATATATTTT. Translated, it gives CAWKRPGVNTIYF.

This chain joins TRBV11-2 and TRBJ1-2; 7 bases align to TRBD1. The V and J ends lost 1 base and 4 bases, in that order; junction bases with no gene match: 9. Germline V CDR1 and CDR2: SGHAT, FQNNGV. This CDR3 is built from 16 residues. The CDR3 DNA reads TGTGCCAGCAGCTTAGGCCCGAGGGACAGAATCTATGGCTACACCTTC. Residues: CASSLGPRDRIYGYTF. Full variable domain (missing parts from reference TRBV11-2 and TRBJ1-2): EAGVAQSPRYKIIEKRQSVAFWCNPISGHATLYWYQQILGQGPKLLIQFQNNGVVDDSQLPKDRFSAERLKGVDSTLKIQPAKLEDSAVYLCASSLGPRDRIYGYTFGSGTRLTVV.

The rearrangement uses TRBV5-1 and TRBJ2-2; D is possibly TRBD2 (7 bases). V was trimmed by 4 bases and J by 2 bases, leaving 12 bases between them. Germline CDR1 is SGHRS and CDR2 is YFSETQ. The CDR3 is 15 amino acids. The CDR3 is CASSGAGANTGELFF. As DNA, the CDR3 is TGCGCCAGCAGCGGGGCGGGGGCTAACACCGGGGAGCTGTTTTTT. Based on the CDR3 plus reference TRBV5-1 and TRBJ2-2, the full variable domain is KAGVTQTPRYLIKTRGQQVTLSCSPISGHRSVSWYQQTPGQGLQFLFEYFSETQRNKGNFPGRFSGRQFSNSRSEMNVSTLELGDSALYLCASSGAGANTGELFFGEGSRLTVL.

The chain combines TRBV14 with TRBJ1-5, with D hard to call. Trimming cost V 0 bases and J 3 bases, with 3 bases left between them. From germline, CDR1 is SGHDN and CDR2 FVKESK. CDR3 length: 13 amino acids. CDR3 in DNA: TGTGCCAGCAGCCAAGATTTCAATCAGCCCCAGCATTTT. Translating gives CASSQDFNQPQHF.

The chain links TRBV11-2 to TRBJ1-2, with D uncertain. V dropped 2 bases and J dropped 1 base, with 11 bases sitting between them. The CDR3 consists of 15 residues. Looked up from germline, CDR1 is SGHAT and CDR2 is FQNNGV. CDR3 bases: TGTGCCAGCAGCTTAAAACCGCGGGGTAACTATGGCTACACCTTC. As protein: CASSLKPRGNYGYTF. Full variable domain (missing parts from reference TRBV11-2 and TRBJ1-2): EAGVAQSPRYKIIEKRQSVAFWCNPISGHATLYWYQQILGQGPKLLIQFQNNGVVDDSQLPKDRFSAERLKGVDSTLKIQPAKLEDSAVYLCASSLKPRGNYGYTFGSGTRLTVV.

This chain connects TRBV7-8 to TRBJ1-6; 7 nucleotides agree with TRBD1. Germline assignment: CDR1 SGHVS and CDR2 FQNEAQ. Trimming took 5 bases from V and 9 from J; bases not matched to a gene: 7. The CDR3 totals 14 residues. The CDR3 reads CASSTGQAGSPLHF. DNA of the CDR3: TGTGCCAGCAGCACTGGACAGGCGGGTTCACCCCTCCACTTT.

A few counts support this clone. The chain combines TRBV7-9 with TRBJ1-4; 8 bases match TRBD1. The V gene's germline CDR1 is SEHNR and CDR2 FQNEAQ (reference sequence). With V trimmed by 8 bases and J by 8 bases, 4 bases remained unmatched. There are 12 residues in the CDR3. The CDR3 is CASSDRGEKLFF. DNA of the CDR3: TGTGCCAGCTCCGACAGGGGCGAAAAACTGTTTTTT. The full variable domain, completed using reference TRBV7-9 and TRBJ1-4, is DTGVSQNPRHKITKRGQNVTFRCDPISEHNRLYWYRQTLGQGPEFLTYFQNEAQLEKSRLLSDRFSAERPKGSFSTLEIQRTEQGDSAMYLCASSDRGEKLFFGSGTQLSVL.

V gene TRBV7-2 combines with J gene TRBJ1-1; D gene ambiguous. The ends were cut back, 2 bases at V and 7 bases at J, with 8 bases in the middle. The CDR3 is 12 amino acids. Germline V gene lookup returns CDR1 SGHTA and CDR2 FQGNSA. CDR3 amino acids: CASSLSIGEAFF. CDR3 nucleotides: TGTGCCAGCAGCTTAAGTATCGGTGAAGCTTTCTTT.

V and J are TRBV7-8 and TRBJ1-2; 7 bases fit TRBD1. The CDR3 covers 14 residues. V dropped 2 bases and J dropped 3; count of bases not matched to a gene: 3. CDR1 is SGHVS and CDR2 is FQNEAQ in the germline V gene. The CDR3 region is CASSLQGQYYGYTF. In nucleotides, the CDR3 is TGTGCCAGCAGCTTACAGGGACAGTACTATGGCTACACCTTC.

This clone was picked up one time. V gene TRBV7-3 combines with J gene TRBJ2-7; D is ambiguous. This CDR3 has 13 amino acids. Germline V lookup: CDR1 SGHTA, CDR2 FQGTGA. Trimming shortened V by 3 bases and J by 1 base, and 7 bases separated the two germline ends. The CDR3 region is CASSLDESYEQYF. The CDR3 coding sequence is TGTGCCAGCAGCTTGGACGAGTCCTACGAGCAGTACTTC. Together with reference TRBV7-3 and TRBJ2-7, the CDR3 gives the full variable domain: GAGVSQTPSNKVTEKGKYVELRCDPISGHTALYWYRQSLGQGPEFLIYFQGTGAADDSGLPNDRFFAVRPEGSVSTLKIQRTERGDSAVYLCASSLDESYEQYFGPGTRLTVT.

This chain uses TRBV5-1 with TRBJ1-2; 7 nucleotides align to TRBD1. This CDR3 is built from 13 residues. J gave up 6 bases and V 4 bases, and 6 bases lay outside the gene matches. The germline CDR1 and CDR2 sequences are SGHRS and YFSETQ. CDR3: CASSAGQRNGYTF. For the CDR3, the DNA is TGCGCCAGCAGCGCGGGACAGAGGAATGGCTACACCTTC.

The CDR3 nucleotides are TGTGCCAGCAGCTTGACAAGGGCGCCCACTGAAGCTTTCTTT. Translating it yields CASSLTRAPTEAFF. The rearrangement links TRBV7-9 to TRBJ1-1; no reliable D call. The CDR3 consists of 14 residues. CDR1 is SEHNR and CDR2 is FQNEAQ in the germline V gene (reference sequence). V was clipped by 3 bases and J by 4 bases, with 12 bases between them.

The V and J genes are TRBV30 and TRBJ1-2; 8 nucleotides agree with TRBD1. The CDR3 is 13 amino acids. The J segment lost 9 bases and the V segment lost 3 bases, leaving 9 bases of the junction unmatched. Germline lookup yields CDR1 GTSNPN and CDR2 SVGIG (reference sequence). The CDR3 is CAWSEGTGLSYTF. CDR3 nucleotides: TGTGCCTGGAGCGAAGGGACAGGTTTGAGCTACACCTTC.

The chain carries TRBV11-3 and TRBJ2-7, with 12 bases identical to TRBD2. V lost 5 bases, J lost 5 bases, and 4 bases stayed unmatched. The CDR3 is 14 residues long. Germline CDR1 SGHNT, CDR2 YENEEA. In nucleotides, the CDR3 is TGTGCCAGCAGCCGGACTAGCGGGACAAACGAGCAGTACTTC. Encoded protein: CASSRTSGTNEQYF.